This TCR beta chain was captured by sequencing in a study of blood T cell repertoires in COVID-19. Overall study: The samples span acute and convalescent COVID-19 from the United States, Italy and Spain. From T cells, B-cell-depleted T cells, or PBMCs came the material, which was cDNA or gDNA.

The germline V and J ends were trimmed by 3 bases and 0 bases, with 5 bases remaining between them. From germline, CDR1 is MNHEY and CDR2 SMNVEV (reference sequence). The CDR3 contains 14 residues. Original data processing: Reference gene primer amplification in the assay estimated nucleated cell counts. This table comes from immunoSEQ multiplex PCR, and its TCRdb copy is limited to in-frame clones, with some not included. V and J calls and clone size are those listed in that table; D and trimming were worked out from the DNA. The data hold 200,000 to 300,000 clones, with nearly 85% observed a single time.

Sequencing used peripheral blood. The gene calls are TRBV27 and TRBJ2-2; D is unresolved. The receptor was derived from a human donor in a cohort sampled during active COVID-19. The CDR3 spells CASSFLANTGELFF. Written as DNA, the CDR3 is TGTGCCAGCAGTTTTCTAGCGAACACCGGGGAGCTGTTTTTT.